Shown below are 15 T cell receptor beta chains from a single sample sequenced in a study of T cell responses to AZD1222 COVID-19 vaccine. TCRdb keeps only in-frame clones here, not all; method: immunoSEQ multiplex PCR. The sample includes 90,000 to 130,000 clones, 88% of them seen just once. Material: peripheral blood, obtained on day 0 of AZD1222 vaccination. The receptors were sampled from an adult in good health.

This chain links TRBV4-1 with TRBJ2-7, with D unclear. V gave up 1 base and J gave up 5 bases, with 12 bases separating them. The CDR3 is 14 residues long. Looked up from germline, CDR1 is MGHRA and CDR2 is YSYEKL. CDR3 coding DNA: TGCGCCAGCAGCCAAGCTGTAAGGGCCAACGAGCAGTACTTC. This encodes CASSQAVRANEQYF.

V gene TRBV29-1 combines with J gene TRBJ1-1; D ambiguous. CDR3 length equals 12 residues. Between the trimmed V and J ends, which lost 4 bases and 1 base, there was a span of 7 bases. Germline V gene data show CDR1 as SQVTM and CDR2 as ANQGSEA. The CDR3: CSVVPENTEAFF. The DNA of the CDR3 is TGCAGCGTTGTCCCGGAGAACACTGAAGCTTTCTTT.

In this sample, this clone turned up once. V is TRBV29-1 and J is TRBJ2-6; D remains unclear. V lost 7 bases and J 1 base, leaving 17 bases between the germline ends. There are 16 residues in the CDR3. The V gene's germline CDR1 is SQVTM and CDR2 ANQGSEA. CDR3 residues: CSAQTDTDSGANVLTF. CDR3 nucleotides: TGCAGCGCCCAAACCGACACAGATTCTGGGGCCAACGTCCTGACTTTC.

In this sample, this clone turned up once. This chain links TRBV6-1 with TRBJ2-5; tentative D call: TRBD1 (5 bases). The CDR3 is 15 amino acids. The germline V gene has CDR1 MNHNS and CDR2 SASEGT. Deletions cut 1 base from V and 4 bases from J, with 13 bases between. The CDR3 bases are TGTGCCAGCAGTGAAGGAGACAGAAACCTAGAGACCCAGTACTTC. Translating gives CASSEGDRNLETQYF.

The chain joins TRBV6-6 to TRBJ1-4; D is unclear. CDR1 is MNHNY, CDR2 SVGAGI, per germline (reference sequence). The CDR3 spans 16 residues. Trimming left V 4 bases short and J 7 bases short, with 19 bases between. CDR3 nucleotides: TGTGCCAGCAGTTCCTTCTCCTACACTGTTTCTGAAAAACTGTTTTTT. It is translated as CASSSFSYTVSEKLFF.

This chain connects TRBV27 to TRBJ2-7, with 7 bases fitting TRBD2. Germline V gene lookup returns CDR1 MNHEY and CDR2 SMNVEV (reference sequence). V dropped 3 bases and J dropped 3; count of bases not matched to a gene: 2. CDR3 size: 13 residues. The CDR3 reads CASSFPGGYEQYF. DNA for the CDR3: TGTGCCAGCAGTTTTCCGGGGGGCTACGAGCAGTACTTC.

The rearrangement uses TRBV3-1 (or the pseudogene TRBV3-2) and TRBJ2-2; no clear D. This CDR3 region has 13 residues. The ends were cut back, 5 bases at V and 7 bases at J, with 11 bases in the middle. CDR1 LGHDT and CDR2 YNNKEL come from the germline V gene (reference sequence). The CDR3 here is CASSALVGGELFF. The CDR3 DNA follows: TGTGCCAGCAGCGCACTGGTCGGCGGGGAGCTGTTTTTT.

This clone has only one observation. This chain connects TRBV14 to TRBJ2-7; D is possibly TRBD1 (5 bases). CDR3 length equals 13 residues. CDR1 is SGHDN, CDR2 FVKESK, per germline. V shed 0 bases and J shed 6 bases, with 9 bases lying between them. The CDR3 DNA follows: TGTGCCAGCAGCCAAGATCAGGGCGGCGAGCAGTACTTC. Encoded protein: CASSQDQGGEQYF.

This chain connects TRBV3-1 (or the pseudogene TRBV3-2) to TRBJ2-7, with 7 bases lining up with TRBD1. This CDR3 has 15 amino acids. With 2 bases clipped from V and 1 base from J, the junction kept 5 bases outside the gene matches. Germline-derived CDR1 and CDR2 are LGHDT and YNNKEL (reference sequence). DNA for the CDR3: TGTGCCAGCAGCCAACCGGGACAGTCGTCCTACGAGCAGTACTTC. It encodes CASSQPGQSSYEQYF.

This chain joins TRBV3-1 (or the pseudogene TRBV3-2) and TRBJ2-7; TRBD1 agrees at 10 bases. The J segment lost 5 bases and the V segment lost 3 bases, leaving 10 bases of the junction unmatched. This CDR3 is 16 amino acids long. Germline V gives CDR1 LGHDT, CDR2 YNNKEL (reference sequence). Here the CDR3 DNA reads TGTGCCAGCAGCCAGGAAAAGACAGGGGGCCCGAACGAGCAGTACTTC. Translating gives CASSQEKTGGPNEQYF.

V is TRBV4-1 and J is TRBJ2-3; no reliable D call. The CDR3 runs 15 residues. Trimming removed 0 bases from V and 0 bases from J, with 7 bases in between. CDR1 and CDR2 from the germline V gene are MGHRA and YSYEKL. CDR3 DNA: TGCGCCAGCAGCCAAGAGTATACTAGCACAGATACGCAGTATTTT. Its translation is CASSQEYTSTDTQYF.

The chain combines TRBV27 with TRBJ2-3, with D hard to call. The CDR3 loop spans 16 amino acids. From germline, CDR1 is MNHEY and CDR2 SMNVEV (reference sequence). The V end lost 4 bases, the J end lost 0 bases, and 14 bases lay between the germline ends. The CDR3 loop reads CASSYSPTTSTDTQYF. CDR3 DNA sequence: TGTGCCAGCAGTTATAGCCCAACTACTAGCACAGATACGCAGTATTTT.

This chain's CDR3 is CASSSSGGTDTQYF. CDR3 DNA: TGTGCCAGCAGCTCCTCGGGAGGCACAGATACGCAGTATTTT. The chain links TRBV5-4 to TRBJ2-3; D may be TRBD2 (6 bases). Germline loops: CDR1 SGHNT, CDR2 YYREEE (reference sequence). V was pared by 3 bases and J by 1 base, with 9 bases between. CDR3 length: 14 amino acids.

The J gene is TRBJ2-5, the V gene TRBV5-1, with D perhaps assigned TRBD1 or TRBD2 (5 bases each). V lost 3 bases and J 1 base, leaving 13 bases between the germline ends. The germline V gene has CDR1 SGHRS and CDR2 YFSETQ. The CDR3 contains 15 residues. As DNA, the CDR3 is TGCGCCAGCAGCTGGGGAGAGGGGCCCCAAGAGACCCAGTACTTC. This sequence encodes CASSWGEGPQETQYF.

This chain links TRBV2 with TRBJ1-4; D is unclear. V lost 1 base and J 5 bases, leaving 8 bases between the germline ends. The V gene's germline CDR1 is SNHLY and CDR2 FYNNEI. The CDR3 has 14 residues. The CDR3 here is CASSEVVGNEKLFF. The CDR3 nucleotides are TGTGCCAGCAGTGAAGTTGTGGGAAATGAAAAACTGTTTTTT.